This T cell receptor (beta chain) was sequenced during a study of blood T cells in healthy people across ages. General study results and limits: Diversity of TCR beta correlated strongly with naive T cell percentage.

Alongside a J-beta primer mix, a sample-barcoded 5' primer served in a second PCR lasting 7 to 11 cycles. The study obtained at least 3 million CDR3-containing paired-end reads from every sample. TCRdb reanalysed the 5' RACE reads using MiXCR and keeps one entry per CDR3 protein. Seen here are fewer than 800,000 distinct CDR3 sequences, about 25% observed once, and the top ten hold 9.4%. Germline V gene sequence: CDR1 MNHEY, CDR2 SMNVEV (reference sequence). The CDR3 covers 15 residues. In the case of this clonotype: The target antigen is unknown.

A further study also used this sample, focusing on T cells of mothers and their children. That work states: Compared with unrelated pairs, related mother-child pairs had slightly higher, non-significant overlap.

The genes are TRBV27 and TRBJ2-1, with 7 bases fitting TRBD2. The J call may be in error: the DNA end matches TRBJ2-7 better. The TCR comes from a boy aged 5-17 years in good health. The sample consisted of blood. CDR3: CASSLVGGPPYEQYF. The CDR3 DNA sequence: TGTGCCAGCAGTTTGGTGGGAGGGCCCCCCTACGAGCAGTACTTC.